These T cell receptor beta chains were read from a single sample in a study of blood T cell repertoires in COVID-19. The protocol was immunoSEQ multiplex PCR, while the TCRdb copy is restricted to in-frame clones and leaves out a portion. The sample has under 150,000 clones, roughly nine tenths seen once. The source material was peripheral blood. These receptor sequences come from a woman aged 60-70 years with active COVID-19. Each CDR3 is given without its conserved first and last residue. Each record gives: J gene, V gene, CDR3 protein.

>TRBJ1-3|TRBV18
ASSPRGGHTIY
>TRBJ1-2|TRBV9
ASSVGRQGVNYGYT
>TRBJ2-7|TRBV11-2
ASSLASGRAEQY
>TRBJ2-7|TRBV27
ASSLYPRTAYEQY
>TRBJ2-5|TRBV14
ASSQRRGQETQY
>TRBJ2-3|TRBV10-3
ATQGLAGVIDTQY
>TRBJ1-6|TRBV28
ASSLQGRGYNSPLH
>TRBJ1-2|TRBV4-2
ASSQVRGSGYGYT
>TRBJ2-7|TRBV11-2
ASSLVGAYEQY
>TRBJ2-3|TRBV18
ASSPRSSAGTDTQY
>TRBJ1-5|TRBV28
ASSPRGRGGNQPQH
>TRBJ2-7|TRBV6-5
ASSNVAGGLGQY
>TRBJ2-7|TRBV20-1
SASPADRDPYEQY
>TRBJ2-5|TRBV27
ASSLNSGGTSGSVTQY
>TRBJ2-1|TRBV18
ASSDLLAGVGIEQF
>TRBJ2-1|TRBV7-9
ASSSKSSGRADYNEQF
>TRBJ2-7|TRBV19
ASSFSSGPYEQY
>TRBJ1-2|TRBV7-8
ASSPVGSGYT
>TRBJ1-2|TRBV5-1
ASSLGTAYGYT
>TRBJ2-7|TRBV7-3
ASSLASGREQY
>TRBJ2-7|TRBV7-9
ASSSQTGTGGNEQY
>TRBJ1-6|TRBV20-1
SASTGGSSNSPLH
>TRBJ2-1|TRBV10-3
AIMRGGSYNEQF
>TRBJ1-5|TRBV30
AWSVQGQPQH
>TRBJ1-2|TRBV29-1
SVGAGLDGYT
>TRBJ2-2|TRBV6-5
ASSSGTANTGELF
>TRBJ2-2|TRBV7-3
ASSGGRGNTGELF
>TRBJ1-6|TRBV5-4
ASRPGQSYNSPLH
>TRBJ1-2|TRBV2
ASGTGFRGYT
>TRBJ1-4|TRBV3-1/TRBV3-2
ASSQEGEKLF
>TRBJ2-7|TRBV6-5
ASRYSYEQY
>TRBJ2-7|TRBV10-3
AISESGLGTMDYEQY
>TRBJ1-2|TRBV12-3/TRBV12-4
ASAGGAGGYT
>TRBJ2-5|TRBV18
ASSPQGGGETQY